The rows below give T cell receptor beta chains drawn from one sample of a study of human T cells and chemical hapten exposure. A single record per CDR3 protein comes from TCRdb applying MiXCR to the RACE reads. Among fewer than 350,000 distinct CDR3 sequences listed, 7.7% were seen once. The sample consisted of whole blood, taken in connection with sensitization to the hapten diphenylcyclopropenone (DPC). The receptors derive from a man aged 18 to 35 with alopecia areata. Some clones in this sample may be carry-over from other donors' samples. Both conserved end residues are part of each CDR3. The order of the fields is CDR3 protein, CDR3 DNA, V gene, CDR3 length, clone size, J gene, D gene. The D gene is left open where the match is weak. A clone size is listed for some rows: how often the clone was seen (once, few, many), or a class if it is expanded.

CDR3: CASSLVWRLGSPLHF
DNA: TGTGCCAGCAGCTTAGTATGGAGGTTAGGGTCACCCCTCCACTTT
V: TRBV7-2
length: 15
size: many
J: TRBJ1-6
D: -

CDR3: CASSLYWGNTGELFF
DNA: TGTGCCAGCAGTTTATACTGGGGAAACACCGGGGAGCTGTTTTTT
V: TRBV27
length: 15
size: -
J: TRBJ2-2
D: -

CDR3: CASSYSRTDYGYTF
DNA: TGTGCCAGCAGTTACTCGAGGACGGACTATGGCTACACCTTC
V: TRBV6-5
length: 14
size: -
J: TRBJ1-2
D: -

CDR3: CASSYSWRGSTDTQYF
DNA: TGTGCCAGCAGTTACTCTTGGCGGGGGAGCACAGATACGCAGTATTTT
V: TRBV6-5
length: 16
size: few
J: TRBJ2-3
D: TRBD2

CDR3: CASEQGRGNSPLHF
DNA: TGTGCCAGCGAACAGGGTAGGGGCAATTCACCCCTCCACTTT
V: TRBV9
length: 14
size: many
J: TRBJ1-6
D: -

CDR3: CASSQAYGSNTEAFF
DNA: TGCGCCAGCAGCCAAGCTTACGGATCGAACACTGAAGCTTTCTTT
V: TRBV4-3
length: 15
size: few
J: TRBJ1-1
D: -

CDR3: CASSVGSGSSYNEQFF
DNA: TGTGCCAGCAGCGTCGGTAGCGGAAGCTCCTACAATGAGCAGTTCTTC
V: TRBV9
length: 16
size: -
J: TRBJ2-1
D: -

CDR3: CASGQSLNQPQHF
DNA: TGTGCCAGCGGACAGAGCCTCAATCAGCCCCAGCATTTT
V: TRBV9
length: 13
size: -
J: TRBJ1-5
D: -

CDR3: CASGVSLGYTF
DNA: TGTGCCAGTGGGGTATCTTTGGGCTACACCTTC
V: TRBV6-1
length: 11
size: many
J: TRBJ1-2
D: -

CDR3: CASRSRGMNTEAFF
DNA: TGTGCCAGTCGGTCGCGGGGTATGAACACTGAAGCTTTCTTT
V: TRBV2
length: 14
size: -
J: TRBJ1-1
D: -

CDR3: CASSLDPTGAGTDTQYF
DNA: TGTGCCAGCAGCTTAGATCCCACGGGGGCCGGCACAGATACGCAGTATTTT
V: TRBV11-2
length: 17
size: -
J: TRBJ2-3
D: -

CDR3: CASGPGTGGNQPQHF
DNA: TGTGCTAGTGGCCCCGGGACAGGGGGTAATCAGCCCCAGCATTTT
V: TRBV12-5
length: 15
size: -
J: TRBJ1-5
D: TRBD1

CDR3: CASSLWGVRSYEQYF
DNA: TGTGCCAGCAGTTTATGGGGGGTGAGGTCCTACGAGCAGTACTTC
V: TRBV27
length: 15
size: -
J: TRBJ2-7
D: -

CDR3: CATSGAGKVDTIYF
DNA: TGTGCCACCTCCGGGGCAGGGAAGGTGGACACCATATATTTT
V: TRBV10-3
length: 14
size: many
J: TRBJ1-3
D: -

CDR3: CASSINTGELFF
DNA: TGCGCCAGCAGTATAAACACCGGGGAGCTGTTTTTT
V: TRBV10-2
length: 12
size: many
J: TRBJ2-2
D: -

CDR3: CASSFGTANEKLFF
DNA: TGTGCCAGCAGCTTCGGGACTGCTAATGAAAAACTGTTTTTT
V: TRBV13
length: 14
size: -
J: TRBJ1-4
D: -

CDR3: CASSLPATNEKLFF
DNA: TGTGCCAGCAGCTTACCAGCAACTAATGAAAAACTGTTTTTT
V: TRBV7-9
length: 14
size: many
J: TRBJ1-4
D: -

CDR3: CASVLDREAYGYTF
DNA: TGTGCCAGCGTTTTGGACAGGGAAGCTTATGGCTACACCTTC
V: TRBV12-3/TRBV12-4
length: 14
size: few
J: TRBJ1-2
D: TRBD1

CDR3: CASSPTDRGGTEAFF
DNA: TGTGCCAGCAGCCCCACCGACAGGGGTGGCACTGAAGCTTTCTTT
V: TRBV7-9
length: 15
size: few
J: TRBJ1-1
D: TRBD1

CDR3: CASSLDLAGAGQPQHF
DNA: TGCGCCAGCAGCCTGGACCTGGCAGGGGCGGGTCAGCCCCAGCATTTT
V: TRBV4-1
length: 16
size: few
J: TRBJ1-5
D: -

CDR3: CASSLGAGTQYF
DNA: TGTGCCAGCAGTCTTGGGGCAGGTACGCAGTATTTT
V: TRBV6-2/TRBV6-3
length: 12
size: many
J: TRBJ2-3
D: -

CDR3: CAISESSQGGAFF
DNA: TGTGCCATCAGTGAATCATCTCAGGGGGGAGCTTTCTTT
V: TRBV10-3
length: 13
size: many
J: TRBJ1-1
D: TRBD1

CDR3: CASSQEGTGAYTF
DNA: TGTGCCAGCAGCCAAGAGGGGACAGGGGCCTACACCTTC
V: TRBV3-1
length: 13
size: -
J: TRBJ1-2
D: TRBD1

CDR3: CASSLARIRELFF
DNA: TGTGCCAGCAGCTTAGCGAGGATCCGGGAGCTGTTTTTT
V: TRBV7-2
length: 13
size: -
J: TRBJ2-2
D: -

CDR3: CASSVGQGQLIEQYF
DNA: TGTGCCAGCAGCGTCGGACAGGGCCAATTGATCGAGCAGTACTTC
V: TRBV9
length: 15
size: -
J: TRBJ2-7
D: TRBD1

CDR3: CSISERGGTSNEQFF
DNA: TGCAGCATCAGTGAGCGGGGGGGAACGAGTAATGAGCAGTTCTTC
V: TRBV29-1
length: 15
size: few
J: TRBJ2-1
D: TRBD2

CDR3: CATRQGGSEQFF
DNA: TGTGCCACTCGACAGGGGGGTTCTGAGCAGTTCTTC
V: TRBV6-6
length: 12
size: -
J: TRBJ2-1
D: TRBD1

CDR3: CASSDSDRPADTF
DNA: TGCGCCAGCAGTGATTCCGACCGGCCCGCGGACACCTTC
V: TRBV10-1
length: 13
size: few
J: TRBJ1-2
D: -

CDR3: CASSLGVGEQYF
DNA: TGTGCCAGCAGTTTAGGGGTTGGGGAGCAGTACTTC
V: TRBV12-3/TRBV12-4
length: 12
size: few
J: TRBJ2-7
D: -

CDR3: CSARGGSTDTQYF
DNA: TGCAGTGCTAGAGGAGGGAGCACAGATACGCAGTATTTT
V: TRBV20-1
length: 13
size: -
J: TRBJ2-3
D: -

CDR3: CASSYSRDTQYF
DNA: TGTGCCAGCAGTTACTCGAGGGACACCCAGTACTTC
V: TRBV6-2/TRBV6-3
length: 12
size: few
J: TRBJ2-5
D: -

CDR3: CSVRRDRGNEKLFF
DNA: TGCAGCGTACGAAGGGACAGGGGTAATGAAAAACTGTTTTTT
V: TRBV29-1
length: 14
size: few
J: TRBJ1-4
D: TRBD1

CDR3: CASSYSATSYEQYF
DNA: TGTGCCAGCAGTTACTCGGCCACAAGCTACGAGCAGTACTTC
V: TRBV6-5
length: 14
size: -
J: TRBJ2-7
D: -

CDR3: CASHRTGANTGELFF
DNA: TGTGCCAGCCATCGGACAGGTGCGAACACCGGGGAGCTGTTTTTT
V: TRBV6-5
length: 15
size: few
J: TRBJ2-2
D: TRBD1

CDR3: CASSRNRGGELFF
DNA: TGTGCCAGCAGCCGTAATAGAGGCGGGGAGCTGTTTTTT
V: TRBV7-2
length: 13
size: -
J: TRBJ2-2
D: -

CDR3: CASSQDSQGSTYGYTF
DNA: TGCGCCAGCAGCCAAGATTCACAGGGGTCTACCTATGGCTACACCTTC
V: TRBV4-3
length: 16
size: many
J: TRBJ1-2
D: TRBD1

CDR3: CSVEQGLYVSSYNEQFF
DNA: TGCAGCGTCGAACAGGGACTATATGTCAGCTCCTACAATGAGCAGTTCTTC
V: TRBV29-1
length: 17
size: -
J: TRBJ2-1
D: -

CDR3: CASSPKYQETQYF
DNA: TGTGCCAGCAGCCCTAAGTACCAAGAGACCCAGTACTTC
V: TRBV12-3/TRBV12-4
length: 13
size: -
J: TRBJ2-5
D: -

CDR3: CASSQETGGPQDTQYF
DNA: TGCGCCAGCAGCCAAGAAACGGGGGGGCCTCAAGATACGCAGTATTTT
V: TRBV4-1
length: 16
size: few
J: TRBJ2-3
D: TRBD2

CDR3: CASSLAGTELYGYTF
DNA: TGTGCCAGCAGTTTAGCGGGGACGGAACTCTATGGCTACACCTTC
V: TRBV12-3/TRBV12-4
length: 15
size: few
J: TRBJ1-2
D: -

CDR3: CASSPTRRETYGYTF
DNA: TGTGCCAGCAGCCCGACCAGGCGGGAGACCTATGGCTACACCTTC
V: TRBV14
length: 15
size: few
J: TRBJ1-2
D: -

CDR3: CASSYSLENTGELFF
DNA: TGTGCCAGCAGTTACTCGTTGGAGAACACCGGGGAGCTGTTTTTT
V: TRBV6-6
length: 15
size: few
J: TRBJ2-2
D: -

CDR3: CASSLGQVREKLFF
DNA: TGTGCCAGCAGCTTAGGGCAGGTTCGGGAAAAACTGTTTTTT
V: TRBV7-9
length: 14
size: -
J: TRBJ1-4
D: -

CDR3: CASSPGTGLNEQYF
DNA: TGTGCCAGCAGCCCCGGGACAGGGCTGAACGAGCAGTACTTC
V: TRBV3-1
length: 14
size: many
J: TRBJ2-7
D: TRBD1

CDR3: CASSRRTGGSQTQYF
DNA: TGTGCCAGCAGCCGGAGGACAGGGGGGAGTCAGACCCAGTACTTC
V: TRBV3-1
length: 15
size: many
J: TRBJ2-5
D: TRBD1

CDR3: CASSLDRGWQFF
DNA: TGTGCCAGCAGCTTGGACAGGGGGTGGCAGTTCTTC
V: TRBV7-2
length: 12
size: -
J: TRBJ2-1
D: TRBD1

CDR3: CASTLRGGASNTGELFF
DNA: TGTGCCAGCACCTTGCGCGGCGGGGCCTCCAACACCGGGGAGCTGTTTTTT
V: TRBV7-6
length: 17
size: many
J: TRBJ2-2
D: -

CDR3: CASSYSGILYEQYF
DNA: TGTGCCAGCAGCTACTCCGGGATCCTCTACGAGCAGTACTTC
V: TRBV11-2
length: 14
size: few
J: TRBJ2-7
D: -

CDR3: CASSYQGVGSNQPQHF
DNA: TGTGCCAGCAGTTACCAGGGGGTAGGCAGCAATCAGCCCCAGCATTTT
V: TRBV27
length: 16
size: few
J: TRBJ1-5
D: TRBD1

CDR3: CSARDLAGYEQYF
DNA: TGCAGTGCTAGAGATTTGGCAGGGTACGAGCAGTACTTC
V: TRBV20-1
length: 13
size: -
J: TRBJ2-7
D: -

CDR3: CASSPGGSYNEQFF
DNA: TGTGCCTCCTCCCCCGGGGGCTCCTACAATGAGCAGTTCTTC
V: TRBV10-3
length: 14
size: few
J: TRBJ2-1
D: -

CDR3: CATSDAGTSGAEQFF
DNA: TGTGCCACCAGTGATGCCGGGACTAGCGGGGCGGAGCAGTTCTTC
V: TRBV24-1
length: 15
size: -
J: TRBJ2-1
D: TRBD2